These 17 T cell receptor beta chains came from one sample sequenced in a study of T cells after yellow fever vaccination. TCRdb analysed the 5' RACE reads with MiXCR anew, one entry per CDR3 protein. Among 450,000 to 600,000 distinct CDR3 sequences, about 17% were seen once, and the ten largest hold 15% to 20%. The sequencing here drew on PBMCs, taken less than 6 days after the first yellow fever vaccination. These receptors originate from a man aged 18 to 30 who received the YFV17D yellow fever vaccine.

This clonotype turned up a few times. The chain carries TRBV9 and TRBJ2-6; 7 bases fit TRBD1. The CDR3 loop spans 18 amino acids. Germline values: CDR1 SGDLS, CDR2 YYNGEE. V dropped 2 bases and J dropped 4; count of bases not matched to a gene: 12. The CDR3 loop is CASSVRRGRFSGANVLTF. The CDR3 coding sequence is TGTGCCAGCAGCGTCCGTAGGGGGCGCTTCTCAGGGGCCAACGTCCTGACTTTC.

The V and J genes are TRBV6-5 and TRBJ1-4; possible D gene TRBD1, 6 bases. Trimming stripped 4 bases from V and 0 bases from J, with 15 bases between. The CDR3 runs 17 residues. Germline values: CDR1 MNHEY, CDR2 SVGAGI. Here the CDR3 DNA reads TGTGCCAGCAGTTTGACAGGACGATACGCAACTAATGAAAAACTGTTTTTT. It translates to CASSLTGRYATNEKLFF.

This sequence joins TRBV20-1 and TRBJ2-5; 11 nucleotides align to TRBD2. The CDR3 contains 15 residues. J was trimmed by 3 bases and V by 4 bases; bases with no gene match: 7. Germline loops: CDR1 DFQATT, CDR2 SNEGSKA (reference sequence). The CDR3 sequence: CSAILAGDLKETQYF. In nucleotides, the CDR3 is TGCAGTGCTATACTAGCGGGGGACCTAAAAGAGACCCAGTACTTC.

The J gene is TRBJ2-7, the V gene TRBV20-1, with no clear D. The CDR3 is 13 residues long. Germline assignment: CDR1 DFQATT and CDR2 SNEGSKA (reference sequence). Trimming removed 8 bases from V and 3 bases from J, with 17 bases in between. This CDR3 is CSLRRTGGYEQYF. In nucleotides, the CDR3 is TGCAGTCTCCGACGGACGGGCGGCTACGAGCAGTACTTC.

The table lists this clonotype with many counts. Written as DNA, the CDR3 is TGTGCCAGCAGCTTGAGTAGCTCTGGAAACACCATATATTTT. Protein product: CASSLSSSGNTIYF. This rearrangement joins TRBV7-6 to TRBJ1-3; D unclear. From germline, CDR1 is SGHVS and CDR2 FNYEAQ. The V and J ends lost 3 bases and 0 bases respectively, with 6 bases between them. The CDR3 has 14 residues. The whole variable domain, filled in from reference TRBV7-6 and TRBJ1-3, reads GAGVSQSPRYKVTKRGQDVALRCDPISGHVSLYWYRQALGQGPEFLTYFNYEAQQDKSGLPNDRFSAERPEGSISTLTIQRTEQRDSAMYRCASSLSSSGNTIYFGEGSWLTVV.

Of note for this clonotype: A junction end diverges from the germline sequence, so it may reflect a read error. The chain uses TRBV6-1 and TRBJ2-3, with a possible D match to TRBD1 (6 bases). Germline CDR1 and CDR2: MNHNS and SASEGT. CDR3 size: 14 residues. The CDR3 nucleotides read TGTGCCAGCAGCGAAGCCACAGGGACGGATACGCAGTATTTT. Its translation: CASSEATGTDTQYF.

This clonotype was counted only a few times. The chain combines TRBV4-1 with TRBJ2-7; 10 bases are a match to TRBD2. J gave up 6 bases and V 0 bases, and 8 bases lay outside the gene matches. The CDR3 has 16 residues. Germline values: CDR1 MGHRA, CDR2 YSYEKL. For the CDR3, the DNA is TGCGCCAGCAGCCAAGATATAGCTAGCGGGGGCATCGAGCAGTACTTC. This sequence encodes CASSQDIASGGIEQYF.

J is TRBJ1-6 and V is TRBV7-2; D is possibly TRBD1 (6 bases). The V gene's germline CDR1 is SGHTA and CDR2 FQGNSA. This CDR3 is 15 amino acids long. V gave up 3 bases and J gave up 7 bases, with 13 bases separating them. This CDR3 reads CASSFRTRGNSPLHF. In DNA, the CDR3 is TGTGCCAGCAGCTTCCGAACCAGGGGAAATTCACCCCTCCACTTT.

The V and J genes are TRBV4-3 and TRBJ1-5; D ambiguous. Trimming took off 1 base at V and 3 bases at J, with 19 bases between the two ends. The CDR3 covers 18 residues. Germline V CDR1 and CDR2: LGHNA, YSLEER. CDR3 in amino acids: CASSQAPVSGPYNQPQHF. The CDR3 nucleotides are TGCGCCAGCAGCCAAGCCCCCGTTAGCGGGCCATACAATCAGCCCCAGCATTTT.

This clonotype was picked up one time. J is TRBJ2-1 and V is TRBV5-1; D is ambiguous. Trimming took 3 bases from V and 10 from J, leaving 11 bases between them. This CDR3 is 12 amino acids long. CDR1 is SGHRS, CDR2 YFSETQ, per germline. DNA for the CDR3: TGCGCCAGCAGCTCCGGCTATGGGGAGCAGTTCTTC. This codes for CASSSGYGEQFF.

This clonotype was counted only a few times. V usage is TRBV25-1 and J usage is TRBJ1-1; no firm D call. The CDR3 runs 12 residues. V lost 7 bases to trimming and J lost 1 base, with 7 bases between them. CDR1 and CDR2 from the germline V gene are MGHDK and SYGVNS. CDR3 coding DNA: TGTGCCAGCAAAACACCGAACACTGAAGCTTTCTTT. Its protein product is CASKTPNTEAFF. The entire variable domain, with the rest obtained from reference TRBV25-1 and TRBJ1-1, is as follows: EADIYQTPRYLVIGTGKKITLECSQTMGHDKMYWYQQDPGMELHLIHYSYGVNSTEKGDLSSESTVSRIRTEHFPLTLESARPSHTSQYLCASKTPNTEAFFGQGTRLTVV.

The table lists this clonotype with many counts. The V gene is TRBV3-1, the J gene TRBJ1-2; perhaps TRBD1 as D (5 bases). This CDR3 is built from 13 residues. Germline V gene sequence: CDR1 LGHDT, CDR2 YNNKEL (reference sequence). The V end lost 4 bases, the J end lost 4 bases, and 10 bases lay between the germline ends. CDR3 loop: CASSPGRTYGYTF. For the CDR3, the DNA is TGTGCCAGCAGCCCGGGACGGACCTATGGCTACACCTTC.

The gene calls are TRBV11-2 and TRBJ1-5; D is unclear. The germline gives CDR1 SGHAT, CDR2 FQNNGV. The germline V and J ends were trimmed by 4 bases and 7 bases, with 17 bases remaining between them. The CDR3 is 15 amino acids. CDR3 protein: CASSWTTGFEQPQHF. CDR3 DNA: TGTGCCAGCAGCTGGACGACGGGCTTCGAACAGCCCCAGCATTTT. Complete variable domain (other parts from reference TRBV11-2 and TRBJ1-5): EAGVAQSPRYKIIEKRQSVAFWCNPISGHATLYWYQQILGQGPKLLIQFQNNGVVDDSQLPKDRFSAERLKGVDSTLKIQPAKLEDSAVYLCASSWTTGFEQPQHFGDGTRLSIL.

This clonotype was observed a handful of times. V gene TRBV2 combines with J gene TRBJ2-5, with TRBD1 matching 8 bases. The length of the CDR3 is 14 residues. Per the germline V gene, CDR1 is SNHLY and CDR2 is FYNNEI. V shed 4 bases, J shed 5 bases, and the junction held 6 bases outside the gene matches. The CDR3 nucleotides are TGTGCCAGCAGTGCTCGGACAGGGTTTGAGACCCAGTACTTC. Its translation is CASSARTGFETQYF.

In this sample, this clonotype turned up a few times. The chain recombines TRBV20-1 with TRBJ1-2; D uncertain. The CDR3 has 11 residues. V dropped 4 bases and J dropped 8 bases, with 11 bases sitting between them. The V gene's germline CDR1 is DFQATT and CDR2 SNEGSKA (reference sequence). The CDR3 sequence: CSATRPGGYTF. DNA of the CDR3: TGCAGTGCTACCAGACCCGGCGGCTACACCTTC.

This clonotype came up a few times. V usage is TRBV28 and J usage is TRBJ2-1, with 10 bases fitting TRBD2. This CDR3 has 16 residues. The ends lost 7 bases at V and 2 bases at J; junction bases unmatched: 8. Germline V lookup: CDR1 MDHEN, CDR2 SYDVKM. CDR3 region: CASMLAGGGTYNEQFF. CDR3 bases: TGTGCCAGCATGTTAGCGGGGGGCGGCACCTACAATGAGCAGTTCTTC.

A few counts support this clonotype. The genes are TRBV12-3 or TRBV12-4 and TRBJ1-6; no definite D call. V dropped 0 bases and J dropped 15 bases, with 9 bases sitting between them. The CDR3 runs 12 residues. CDR3 region: CASSLAQASLHF. In nucleotides, the CDR3 is TGTGCCAGCAGTTTAGCCCAGGCGAGCCTCCACTTT.